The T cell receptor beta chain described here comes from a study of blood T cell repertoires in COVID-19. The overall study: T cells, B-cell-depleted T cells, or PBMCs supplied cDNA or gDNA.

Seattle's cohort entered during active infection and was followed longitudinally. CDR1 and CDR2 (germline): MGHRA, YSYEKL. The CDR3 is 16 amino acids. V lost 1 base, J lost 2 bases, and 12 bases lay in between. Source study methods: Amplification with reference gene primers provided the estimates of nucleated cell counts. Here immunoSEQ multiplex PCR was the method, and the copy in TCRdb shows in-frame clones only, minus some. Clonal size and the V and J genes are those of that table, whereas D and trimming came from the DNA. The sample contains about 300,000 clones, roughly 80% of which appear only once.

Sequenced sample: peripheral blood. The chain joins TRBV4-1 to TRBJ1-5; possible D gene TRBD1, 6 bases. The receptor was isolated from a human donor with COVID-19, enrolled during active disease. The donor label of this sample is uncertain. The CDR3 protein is CASSQAGGQGNQPQHF. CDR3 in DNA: TGCGCCAGCAGCCAAGCCGGGGGGCAGGGCAATCAGCCCCAGCATTTT.